A single sample is the source of the 8 T cell receptor beta chains below, sequenced in a study of brain metastases from non-small cell lung cancer. Libraries were prepared by immunoSEQ multiplex PCR; TCRdb keeps only in-frame clonotypes and omits some of them. The repertoire holds 2,000 to 2,500 clones, with around 86% as singletons. The source material was primary lung tumor tissue. These receptors were obtained from a donor at least 40 years old with non-small cell lung cancer.

This clone appeared once. The V and J genes are TRBV7-6 and TRBJ2-7; D may be TRBD2 (6 bases). This CDR3 has 13 residues. V was cut by 3 bases and J by 4 bases, with 10 bases left in between. Germline-derived CDR1 and CDR2 are SGHVS and FNYEAQ. In DNA form, the CDR3 reads TGTGCCAGCAGCTTTAGCGGTTTATACGAGCAGTACTTC. This encodes CASSFSGLYEQYF.

This clone has more than one count but fewer than ten. The V call is TRBV28, the J call TRBJ2-1, with TRBD1 as a possible D gene (6 bases). The CDR3 consists of 15 residues. Trimming shortened V by 5 bases and J by 6 bases, and 17 bases separated the two germline ends. Germline-derived CDR1 and CDR2 are MDHEN and SYDVKM. CDR3 residues: CASSTPQGWVNEQFF. Written as DNA, the CDR3 is TGTGCCAGCAGTACCCCCCAGGGGTGGGTCAATGAGCAGTTCTTC.

The chain couples TRBV12-3 or TRBV12-4 to TRBJ2-2; D gene uncertain. With 7 bases removed from V and 7 bases from J, the gap between germline ends came to 10 bases. The CDR3 is made up of 12 amino acids. The CDR3 region has the DNA TGTGCCAGCACTTTGGACGGCGGGGAGCTGTTTTTT. Translation: CASTLDGGELFF.

This chain uses TRBV12-3 or TRBV12-4 with TRBJ2-1; unclear D gene. Deletions cut 3 bases from V and 8 bases from J, with 11 bases between. CDR3 length: 13 amino acids. Here the CDR3 DNA reads TGTGCCAGCAGTTTCGTTGTTGCGGATGAGCAGTTCTTC. Its protein product is CASSFVVADEQFF.

This clone is a singleton in its sample. V and J are TRBV5-1 and TRBJ1-1; D gene ambiguous. V dropped 5 bases and J dropped 1 base, with 9 bases sitting between them. This CDR3 is built from 13 residues. The germline V gene encodes CDR1 SGHRS and CDR2 YFSETQ. The CDR3 spells CASSTMGNTEAFF. The CDR3 DNA sequence: TGCGCCAGCAGTACAATGGGGAACACTGAAGCTTTCTTT.

V gene TRBV6-1 combines with J gene TRBJ1-2, with D possibly matching TRBD1 (5 bases). The CDR3 extends over 14 amino acids. Between the trimmed V and J ends, which lost 2 bases and 5 bases, there was a span of 12 bases. Germline-derived CDR1 and CDR2 are MNHNS and SASEGT. This chain's CDR3 is CASSEQTASYGYTF. The DNA of the CDR3 is TGTGCCAGCAGTGAACAGACAGCCTCATATGGCTACACCTTC.

This clone occurred a few times. The CDR3 DNA reads TGTGCCAGTAGTATAGGGGGGGGGACTGAAGCTTTCTTT. Protein: CASSIGGGTEAFF. The chain is built from TRBV19 and TRBJ1-1, with D perhaps TRBD1 (5 bases). CDR3 length: 13 residues. V lost 1 base, J lost 5 bases, and 8 bases lay in between. Germline V gene lookup returns CDR1 LNHDA and CDR2 SQIVND (reference sequence).

This clone occurred a few times. The chain carries TRBV29-1 and TRBJ1-2, with D possibly matching TRBD1 (5 bases). The CDR3 totals 12 residues. The V and J ends lost 3 bases and 5 bases respectively, with 10 bases between them. Looked up from germline, CDR1 is SQVTM and CDR2 is ANQGSEA. The CDR3, as DNA: TGCAGCGTTGACGGGGGGAGGTATGGCTACACCTTC. Translating gives CSVDGGRYGYTF.